The 32 T cell receptor beta chains reported below all come from one sample, sequenced in a study of blood T cell repertoires in COVID-19. TCRdb's copy holds only in-frame clones and misses some; the assay was immunoSEQ multiplex PCR. This sample has 270,000 or so clones; more than 80% occur once, and the top ten carry about 3%. The sample consisted of peripheral blood. The source is a woman younger than 45 with active or convalescent COVID-19.

The chain couples TRBV6-5 to TRBJ2-1, with TRBD2 matching 9 bases. CDR1 and CDR2 from the germline V gene are MNHEY and SVGAGI. V gave up 6 bases and J gave up 8 bases; unmatched junction bases: 8. This CDR3 has 14 amino acids. The CDR3 spells CASRATSGRDEQFF. CDR3 nucleotide sequence: TGTGCCAGCAGGGCGACTAGCGGAAGGGATGAGCAGTTCTTC.

V is TRBV27 and J is TRBJ1-6, with 9 bases fitting TRBD1. This CDR3 region has 16 residues. The germline V gene has CDR1 MNHEY and CDR2 SMNVEV (reference sequence). Unmatched junction bases numbered 6, after V lost 2 bases and J lost 7 bases. The CDR3 is CASSLVGQGRNSPLHF. DNA of the CDR3: TGTGCCAGCAGTTTAGTAGGACAGGGGAGGAATTCACCCCTCCACTTT.

This rearrangement joins TRBV29-1 to TRBJ2-1, with 8 bases identical to TRBD1. CDR1 and CDR2 (germline): SQVTM, ANQGSEA. The CDR3 is made up of 14 amino acids. V lost 6 bases, J lost 2 bases, and 6 bases stayed unmatched. CDR3 nucleotide sequence: TGCAGCGTCCCAGGACAGGGAGCCTACAATGAGCAGTTCTTC. Translating gives CSVPGQGAYNEQFF.

The chain recombines TRBV5-5 with TRBJ2-7; 9 bases map to TRBD1. The germline V gene has CDR1 SGHKS and CDR2 YYEKEE (reference sequence). Unmatched junction bases numbered 5, after V lost 4 bases and J lost 0 bases. The CDR3 spans 15 residues. CDR3 protein: CASSDGTGLSYEQYF. CDR3 coding DNA: TGTGCCAGCAGCGATGGGACAGGGCTCTCCTACGAGCAGTACTTC.

The chain couples TRBV6-4 to TRBJ2-2; 10 positions match TRBD1. The CDR3 has 19 residues. V shed 6 bases, J shed 1 base, and the junction held 14 bases outside the gene matches. Per the germline V gene, CDR1 is MRHNA and CDR2 is SNTAGT. The DNA for the CDR3 is TGTGCCAGCAGCCTACCGGGACAGGGGCTCGACGTGAACACCGGGGAGCTGTTTTTT. It codes for CASSLPGQGLDVNTGELFF.

This chain connects TRBV6-5 to TRBJ1-1; no definite D call. The CDR3 is 13 amino acids. CDR1 and CDR2 from the germline V gene are MNHEY and SVGAGI. Trimming removed 9 bases at V and 1 base at J, with 12 bases between. CDR3 amino acids: CASGREGNTEAFF. Here the CDR3 DNA reads TGTGCCAGTGGGCGAGAGGGGAACACTGAAGCTTTCTTT.

This clone was recorded once. This rearrangement joins TRBV29-1 to TRBJ1-6, with 9 bases matching TRBD1. This CDR3 comprises 17 residues. CDR1 is SQVTM and CDR2 is ANQGSEA in the germline V gene. The J segment lost 8 bases and the V segment lost 2 bases, leaving 13 bases of the junction unmatched. The CDR3 DNA is TGCAGCGTTGAAACAGGGGGCGCCGCCGGATTGCATTCACCCCTCCACTTT. Translated: CSVETGGAAGLHSPLHF.

A few counts support this clone. The chain employs TRBV25-1 and TRBJ2-2, with a weak D call TRBD1 (6 bases). The V gene's germline CDR1 is MGHDK and CDR2 SYGVNS. V lost 3 bases and J lost 3, with 14 bases in between. CDR3 length: 16 amino acids. In DNA, the CDR3 is TGTGCCAGCAGTGACTCACAGGGTACGCACACCGGGGAGCTGTTTTTT. This translates into CASSDSQGTHTGELFF.

The chain carries TRBV5-8 and TRBJ1-2, with D unclear. This CDR3 has 15 amino acids. Trimming removed 0 bases at V and 2 bases at J, with 11 bases between. The germline V gene encodes CDR1 SGHTS and CDR2 YDEGEE. The CDR3 DNA follows: TGTGCCAGCAGCTTGGAGTCGGCTAGAAACTATGGCTACACCTTC. Translated, it gives CASSLESARNYGYTF.

The genes are TRBV9 and TRBJ1-4; 8 bases line up with TRBD1. The CDR3 covers 14 residues. Germline lookup yields CDR1 SGDLS and CDR2 YYNGEE. V gave up 4 bases and J gave up 4 bases; unmatched junction bases: 3. The CDR3 sequence: CASSNGQGNEKLFF. The CDR3 DNA sequence: TGTGCCAGCAGCAATGGACAGGGTAATGAAAAACTGTTTTTT.

The chain uses TRBV28 and TRBJ2-4; D perhaps matches TRBD2 (6 bases). The germline gives CDR1 MDHEN, CDR2 SYDVKM. V was shortened by 9 bases and J by 5 bases, with 17 bases between the two germline ends. The CDR3 has 14 residues. CDR3 DNA sequence: TGTGCCAGTGGACGGGGCGGGGCGGAAAACATTCAGTACTTC. This sequence encodes CASGRGGAENIQYF.

The chain is built from TRBV18 and TRBJ1-5; the D is unclear. Trimming removed 3 bases from V and 4 bases from J, with 7 bases in between. The length of the CDR3 is 13 residues. The germline gives CDR1 KGHSH, CDR2 LQKENI. This CDR3 is CASSPDINQPQHF. The CDR3 DNA reads TGTGCCAGCTCACCCGACATAAATCAGCCCCAGCATTTT.

The genes are TRBV5-1 and TRBJ1-1; TRBD1 agrees at 7 bases. The germline gives CDR1 SGHRS, CDR2 YFSETQ. The CDR3 is made up of 16 amino acids. The J segment lost 0 bases and the V segment lost 6 bases, leaving 11 bases of the junction unmatched. The CDR3, as DNA: TGCGCCAGCAAACTTTATACCGGGACAGTGAACACTGAAGCTTTCTTT. Translated, it gives CASKLYTGTVNTEAFF. The variable domain in full, completed from reference TRBV5-1 and TRBJ1-1, reads KAGVTQTPRYLIKTRGQQVTLSCSPISGHRSVSWYQQTPGQGLQFLFEYFSETQRNKGNFPGRFSGRQFSNSRSEMNVSTLELGDSALYLCASKLYTGTVNTEAFFGQGTRLTVV.

The chain uses TRBV9 and TRBJ2-2; TRBD1 might be the D (6 bases). The V and J ends lost 4 bases and 4 bases respectively, with 20 bases between them. Germline V gene sequence: CDR1 SGDLS, CDR2 YYNGEE. CDR3 length equals 17 residues. The CDR3 DNA is TGTGCCAGCAGCCCATCCTTCCAGGGGTATCGCACCGGGGAGCTGTTTTTT. This sequence encodes CASSPSFQGYRTGELFF.

This CDR3 is CASSYSGTENTEAFF. CDR3 DNA sequence: TGTGCCAGCAGTTACTCCGGGACAGAGAACACTGAAGCTTTCTTT. J is TRBJ1-1 and V is TRBV6-5; 7 bases are shared with TRBD1. Per germline, CDR1 MNHEY and CDR2 SVGAGI. V was clipped by 0 bases and J by 1 base; unmatched bases: 2. The CDR3 contains 15 residues.

The chain carries TRBV5-1 and TRBJ2-5; TRBD1 agrees at 8 bases. The CDR3 is 17 amino acids. Germline trimming cut 4 bases from V and 1 base from J; bases unmatched to any gene: 12. Germline V gene sequence: CDR1 SGHRS, CDR2 YFSETQ. The chain's CDR3 is CASSPMDRVSSQETQYF. CDR3 sequence (DNA): TGCGCCAGCAGCCCTATGGACAGGGTTAGTTCCCAAGAGACCCAGTACTTC. The full variable domain, with the rest looked up from reference TRBV5-1 and TRBJ2-5, is KAGVTQTPRYLIKTRGQQVTLSCSPISGHRSVSWYQQTPGQGLQFLFEYFSETQRNKGNFPGRFSGRQFSNSRSEMNVSTLELGDSALYLCASSPMDRVSSQETQYFGPGTRLLVL.

This rearrangement joins TRBV10-1 to TRBJ2-4; 7 bases are shared with TRBD1. This CDR3 is built from 14 residues. After removal of 3 bases from V and 4 bases from J, the junction contained 3 bases not matched to a gene. In germline, CDR1 is WNHNN, CDR2 SYGVQD (reference sequence). This CDR3 is CASSDRGWKNIQYF. The CDR3 DNA reads as TGCGCCAGCAGTGACAGGGGGTGGAAAAACATTCAGTACTTC.

V gene TRBV6-2 or TRBV6-3 combines with J gene TRBJ2-2; perhaps TRBD1 as D (5 bases). The CDR3 runs to 16 residues. Trimming cost V 5 bases and J 0 bases, with 13 bases left between them. Per the germline V gene, CDR1 is MNHEY and CDR2 is SVGEGT. CDR3 sequence: CASSPFYRSNTGELFF. The CDR3 bases are TGTGCCAGCAGTCCATTTTACAGGTCGAACACCGGGGAGCTGTTTTTT.

This clone was picked up a small number of times. The V and J genes are TRBV19 and TRBJ2-1, with TRBD2 matching 14 bases. Trimming removed 5 bases from V and 5 bases from J; junction bases left unmatched: 11. CDR3 size: 18 residues. Germline values: CDR1 LNHDA, CDR2 SQIVND (reference sequence). The CDR3 loop is CASSSGLAGGSPDNEQFF. DNA for the CDR3: TGTGCCAGTAGTTCCGGACTAGCGGGGGGATCACCTGACAATGAGCAGTTCTTC.

The table lists this clone with a few counts. This chain links TRBV2 with TRBJ1-6; 7 positions match TRBD1. V lost 11 bases and J lost 10; bases outside the gene matches: 11. The germline gives CDR1 SNHLY, CDR2 FYNNEI. The CDR3 has 13 amino acids. The CDR3 DNA is TGTGCCGCGTCCAGGGGGGTAGGGTCACCCCTCCACTTT. Amino acids: CAASRGVGSPLHF. The full variable domain, its missing parts supplied by reference TRBV2 and TRBJ1-6, is EPEVTQTPSHQVTQMGQEVILRCVPISNHLYFYWYRQILGQKVEFLVSFYNNEISEKSEIFDDQFSVERPDGSNFTLKIRSTKLEDSAMYFCAASRGVGSPLHFGNGTRLTVT.

The chain carries TRBV7-9 and TRBJ2-3; 9 bases fit TRBD2. Germline loops: CDR1 SEHNR, CDR2 FQNEAQ (reference sequence). V lost 3 bases and J lost 3; bases outside the gene matches: 1. The CDR3 loop spans 14 amino acids. The CDR3: CASSLGLATDTQYF. The CDR3 DNA follows: TGTGCCAGCAGCTTGGGACTAGCTACAGATACGCAGTATTTT.

Comment on this clone: This same CDR3 is encoded by further DNA sequences in the sample. This chain uses TRBV24-1 with TRBJ2-3; 10 positions match TRBD1. V shed 3 bases and J 6 bases; nucleotides not matched to a gene: 5. The germline V gene encodes CDR1 KGHDR and CDR2 SFDVKD. The CDR3 consists of 15 residues. The DNA for the CDR3 is TGTGCCACCAGTGATCCCGGGACAGGGGACGATACGCAGTATTTT. It encodes CATSDPGTGDDTQYF.

The chain links TRBV24-1 to TRBJ2-1; 8 nucleotides align to TRBD2. Per the germline V gene, CDR1 is KGHDR and CDR2 is SFDVKD. J gave up 8 bases and V 8 bases, and 13 bases lay outside the gene matches. This CDR3 has 15 residues. The CDR3 DNA reads TGTGCCACCAATGACGGGGGGGCCGGGCAGGATGAGCAGTTCTTC. Translating gives CATNDGGAGQDEQFF.

The chain recombines TRBV5-1 with TRBJ1-6; the match to TRBD1 covers 7 bases. The germline V gene encodes CDR1 SGHRS and CDR2 YFSETQ. CDR3 length: 16 residues. The V segment lost 0 bases and the J segment 14 bases; nucleotides outside the gene matches: 14. In DNA form, the CDR3 reads TGCGCCAGCAGCTTGGCCGGGAGTACAGGGGAGAGGGCCCTCCACTTT. Protein: CASSLAGSTGERALHF.

In its sample, this clone was seen once. The CDR3 loop reads CASSLGTGGTEAFF. CDR3 nucleotides: TGTGCCAGCAGCTTGGGGACAGGGGGCACTGAAGCTTTCTTT. The rearrangement links TRBV5-5 to TRBJ1-1; 10 positions agree with TRBD1. Trimming cost V 0 bases and J 4 bases; bases outside gene matches: 0. The CDR3 has 14 amino acids. Germline V gene lookup returns CDR1 SGHKS and CDR2 YYEKEE (reference sequence).

V is TRBV7-2 and J is TRBJ1-2, with D perhaps TRBD1 (6 bases). The germline CDR1 and CDR2 sequences are SGHTA and FQGNSA. The length of the CDR3 is 14 residues. V shed 5 bases and J shed 3 bases, with 13 bases lying between them. CDR3 sequence: CASSVDSGDYGYTF. CDR3 DNA sequence: TGTGCCAGCAGCGTAGACTCAGGGGACTATGGCTACACCTTC. The full variable domain, with the rest looked up from reference TRBV7-2 and TRBJ1-2, is GAGVSQSPSNKVTEKGKDVELRCDPISGHTALYWYRQSLGQGLEFLIYFQGNSAPDKSGLPSDRFSAERTGGSVSTLTIQRTQQEDSAVYLCASSVDSGDYGYTFGSGTRLTVV.

The chain carries TRBV7-9 and TRBJ2-7; 10 nucleotides match TRBD1. V trimming: 5 bases; J trimming: 5 bases; junction bases outside the gene matches: 9. CDR3 length: 15 residues. From germline, CDR1 is SEHNR and CDR2 FQNEAQ (reference sequence). CDR3 in DNA: TGTGCCAGCAGCGCCGGGACAGGGGTGGGCAACGAGCAGTACTTC. Its protein is CASSAGTGVGNEQYF.

The chain joins TRBV7-2 to TRBJ1-4; the match to TRBD1 covers 9 bases. This CDR3 is 16 amino acids long. V dropped 2 bases and J dropped 4; count of bases not matched to a gene: 5. Germline values: CDR1 SGHTA, CDR2 FQGNSA. The DNA for the CDR3 is TGTGCCAGCAGCTTAAGGGACAGGGTGGATAATGAAAAACTGTTTTTT. Translating gives CASSLRDRVDNEKLFF. The variable domain in full, with the rest retrieved from reference TRBV7-2 and TRBJ1-4, is GAGVSQSPSNKVTEKGKDVELRCDPISGHTALYWYRQSLGQGLEFLIYFQGNSAPDKSGLPSDRFSAERTGGSVSTLTIQRTQQEDSAVYLCASSLRDRVDNEKLFFGSGTQLSVL.

The J gene is TRBJ1-5, the V gene TRBV7-2; no clear D. This CDR3 is built from 15 residues. The germline V gene has CDR1 SGHTA and CDR2 FQGNSA. V was shortened by 5 bases and J by 7 bases, with 18 bases between the two germline ends. CDR3 region: CASSVRSGSGQPQHF. The CDR3 nucleotides are TGTGCCAGCAGCGTGCGGTCGGGGAGCGGCCAGCCCCAGCATTTT.

The rearrangement links TRBV5-1 to TRBJ2-1, with TRBD1 matching over 10 bases. V lost 4 bases and J lost 8; bases outside the gene matches: 3. Germline values: CDR1 SGHRS, CDR2 YFSETQ. This CDR3 region has 13 residues. The CDR3 sequence is CASSMTGGYEQFF. The DNA for the CDR3 is TGCGCCAGCAGCATGACAGGGGGCTATGAGCAGTTCTTC.

The chain carries TRBV5-5 and TRBJ1-2; D perhaps matches TRBD1 (5 bases). Trimming cost V 0 bases and J 1 base, with 16 bases left between them. Germline CDR1 is SGHKS and CDR2 is YYEKEE (reference sequence). CDR3 length: 17 amino acids. CDR3 nucleotide sequence: TGTGCCAGCAGCTTGGTCGCAGGCGTGGGGGGTAACTATGGCTACACCTTC. Protein sequence: CASSLVAGVGGNYGYTF.

The chain has TRBV9 and TRBJ1-1; tentatively, D is TRBD1 (5 bases). Trimming took 4 bases from V and 6 from J, leaving 16 bases between them. Germline CDR1 SGDLS, CDR2 YYNGEE. This CDR3 has 14 amino acids. The CDR3 reads CASSPQGTSSEAFF. In DNA form, the CDR3 reads TGTGCCAGCAGCCCACAAGGGACTTCGTCTGAAGCTTTCTTT.